Listed below are T cell receptor beta chains from one sample, sequenced in a study of early T cells in non-severe SARS-CoV-2 infection. MiXCR, applied by TCRdb to the 5' RACE reads, yields one record per CDR3 protein. The sample lists around 50,000 distinct CDR3 sequences; about 12% were seen once. Sample: whole blood. The source is an adult who was a healthcare worker with PCR-confirmed SARS-CoV-2 infection or an uninfected control (not recorded which). The CDR3 runs from the conserved cysteine through the conserved F or W. A D gene is named only where the DNA matches it firmly. Clone size is given for some rows only: seen once, a few or many times, or a class if the clone is expanded.

v_call: TRBV27; j_call: TRBJ1-1; clone_size: many; d_call: -; cdr3_nt: TGTGCCAGCAGTCCCCCCGACAAGGAAGCTTTCTTT; cdr3_aa: CASSPPDKEAFF
v_call: TRBV18; j_call: TRBJ1-3; clone_size: few; d_call: -; cdr3_nt: TGTGCCAGCTCACCACCGGGGATTAGCTCTGGAAACACCATATATTTT; cdr3_aa: CASSPPGISSGNTIYF
v_call: TRBV6-2/TRBV6-3; j_call: TRBJ2-1; clone_size: many; d_call: TRBD2; cdr3_nt: TGTGCCAGCACCGGACTAGCGGGAGGCCGTGAGCAGTTCTTC; cdr3_aa: CASTGLAGGREQFF
v_call: TRBV9; j_call: TRBJ2-1; clone_size: many; d_call: TRBD1; cdr3_nt: TGTGCCAGCAGCGCGTGGGACAGTGAGCAGTTCTTC; cdr3_aa: CASSAWDSEQFF
v_call: TRBV29-1; j_call: TRBJ1-2; clone_size: few; d_call: -; cdr3_nt: TGCAGCGTTGCCACAGGGCTCTATGGCTACACCTTC; cdr3_aa: CSVATGLYGYTF
v_call: TRBV7-2; j_call: TRBJ1-1; clone_size: -; d_call: -; cdr3_nt: TGTGAGGCCCTTGAGGGGGGGGAAGCTTTCTTT; cdr3_aa: CEALEGGEAFF
v_call: TRBV18; j_call: TRBJ1-5; clone_size: -; d_call: TRBD1; cdr3_nt: TGTGCCAGCTCACCCGGACAGGGGAGCAATCAGCCCCAGCATTTT; cdr3_aa: CASSPGQGSNQPQHF
v_call: TRBV4-1; j_call: TRBJ1-1; clone_size: many; d_call: -; cdr3_nt: TGCGCCAGCAGCCAAGTTTGGGCCTCACAGGTGAACACTGAAGCTTTCTTT; cdr3_aa: CASSQVWASQVNTEAFF
v_call: TRBV29-1; j_call: TRBJ2-2; clone_size: many; d_call: -; cdr3_nt: TGCAGCGGGTATCGGGCTTCGAACACCGGGGAGCTGTTTTTT; cdr3_aa: CSGYRASNTGELFF
v_call: TRBV20-1; j_call: TRBJ2-2; clone_size: -; d_call: -; cdr3_nt: TGCAGTGCTTCAAGGGGGTACGGGGAGCTGTTTTTT; cdr3_aa: CSASRGYGELFF
v_call: TRBV29-1; j_call: TRBJ2-7; clone_size: few; d_call: TRBD2; cdr3_nt: TGCAGCGTATCCGGGACTAGCGGGGTTACCTACGAGCAGTACTTC; cdr3_aa: CSVSGTSGVTYEQYF
v_call: TRBV3-1; j_call: TRBJ2-4; clone_size: many; d_call: TRBD1; cdr3_nt: TGTGCCAGCAGCCAGACGGGACAGCATCAGTACTTC; cdr3_aa: CASSQTGQHQYF
v_call: TRBV6-2/TRBV6-3; j_call: TRBJ2-1; clone_size: few; d_call: -; cdr3_nt: TGTGCCAGCAGTTACTCGACAAGAAATGAGCAGTTCTTC; cdr3_aa: CASSYSTRNEQFF
v_call: TRBV6-2/TRBV6-3; j_call: TRBJ2-7; clone_size: -; d_call: -; cdr3_nt: TGTGCCAGCAGCGACAGGCCCACCTACGAGCAGTACTTC; cdr3_aa: CASSDRPTYEQYF
v_call: TRBV7-3; j_call: TRBJ2-3; clone_size: -; d_call: -; cdr3_nt: TGTGCCAGCAGCTTATTCGGGACTCCTTCCACAGATACGCAGTATTTT; cdr3_aa: CASSLFGTPSTDTQYF